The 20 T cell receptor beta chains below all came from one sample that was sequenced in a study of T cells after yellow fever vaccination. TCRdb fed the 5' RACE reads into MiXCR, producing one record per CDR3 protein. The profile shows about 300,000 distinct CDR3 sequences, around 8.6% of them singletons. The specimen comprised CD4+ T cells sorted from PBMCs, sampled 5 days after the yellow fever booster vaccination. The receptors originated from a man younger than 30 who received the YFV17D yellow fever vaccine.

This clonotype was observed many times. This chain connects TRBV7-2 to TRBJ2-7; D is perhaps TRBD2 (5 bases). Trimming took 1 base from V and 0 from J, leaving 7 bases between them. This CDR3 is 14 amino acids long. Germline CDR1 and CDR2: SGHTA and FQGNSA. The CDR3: CASSLVLASYEQYV. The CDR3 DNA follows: TGTGCCAGCAGCTTAGTTCTAGCCTCCTACGAGCAGTACGTC.

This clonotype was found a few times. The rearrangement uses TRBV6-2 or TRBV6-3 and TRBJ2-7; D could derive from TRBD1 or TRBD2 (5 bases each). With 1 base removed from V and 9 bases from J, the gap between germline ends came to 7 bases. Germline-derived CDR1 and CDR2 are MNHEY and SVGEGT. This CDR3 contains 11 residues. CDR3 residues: CASSYWDGQYF. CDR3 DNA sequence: TGTGCCAGCAGTTACTGGGACGGGCAGTACTTC.

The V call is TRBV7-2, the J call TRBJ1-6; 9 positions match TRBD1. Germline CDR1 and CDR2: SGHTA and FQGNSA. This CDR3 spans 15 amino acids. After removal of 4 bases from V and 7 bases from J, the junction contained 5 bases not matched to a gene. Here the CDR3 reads CASSWRGQGNSPLHF. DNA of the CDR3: TGTGCCAGCAGCTGGAGGGGACAGGGCAATTCACCCCTCCACTTT.

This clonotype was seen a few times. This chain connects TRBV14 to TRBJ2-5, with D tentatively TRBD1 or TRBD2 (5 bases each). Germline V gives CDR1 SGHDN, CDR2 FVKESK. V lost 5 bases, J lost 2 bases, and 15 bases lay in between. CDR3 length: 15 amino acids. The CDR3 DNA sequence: TGTGCCAGCAGCAGACGGGACCGTATACAAGAGACCCAGTACTTC. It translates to CASSRRDRIQETQYF.

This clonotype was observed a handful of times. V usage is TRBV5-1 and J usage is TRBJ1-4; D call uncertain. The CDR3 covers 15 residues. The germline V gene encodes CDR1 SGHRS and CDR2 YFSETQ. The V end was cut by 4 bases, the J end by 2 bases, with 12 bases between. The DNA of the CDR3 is TGCGCCAGCAGCCCCCAGTGGGGTACTAATGAAAAACTGTTTTTT. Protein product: CASSPQWGTNEKLFF.

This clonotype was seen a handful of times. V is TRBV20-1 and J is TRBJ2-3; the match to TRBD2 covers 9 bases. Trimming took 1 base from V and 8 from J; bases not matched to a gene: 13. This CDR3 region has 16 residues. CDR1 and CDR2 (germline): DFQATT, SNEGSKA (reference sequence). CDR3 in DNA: TGCAGTGCTAGAGGGGGTAGCGGGGGCCTGGCGGGTACGCAGTATTTT. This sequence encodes CSARGGSGGLAGTQYF.

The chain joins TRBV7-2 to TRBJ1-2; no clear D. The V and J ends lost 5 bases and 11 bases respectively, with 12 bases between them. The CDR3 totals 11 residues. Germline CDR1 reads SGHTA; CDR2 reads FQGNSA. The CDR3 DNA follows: TGTGCCAGCAGCCCAAGACACCGTTACACCTTC. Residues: CASSPRHRYTF.

CDR3 region: CASSLRASGETQYF. The CDR3 region has the DNA TGTGCCAGCAGCTTGAGGGCTAGCGGTGAGACCCAGTACTTC. This chain connects TRBV5-4 to TRBJ2-5; 7 positions match TRBD2. V was clipped by 1 base and J by 5 bases; unmatched bases: 5. The germline CDR1 and CDR2 sequences are SGHNT and YYREEE (reference sequence). This CDR3 contains 14 residues.

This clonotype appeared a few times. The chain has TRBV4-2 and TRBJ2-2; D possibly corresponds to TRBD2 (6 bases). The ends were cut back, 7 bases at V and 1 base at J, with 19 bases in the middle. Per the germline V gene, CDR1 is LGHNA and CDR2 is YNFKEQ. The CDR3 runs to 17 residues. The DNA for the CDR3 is TGTGCCAGCAACTCAGGTCCCGGGACTGAGAACACCGGGGAGCTGTTTTTT. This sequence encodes CASNSGPGTENTGELFF.

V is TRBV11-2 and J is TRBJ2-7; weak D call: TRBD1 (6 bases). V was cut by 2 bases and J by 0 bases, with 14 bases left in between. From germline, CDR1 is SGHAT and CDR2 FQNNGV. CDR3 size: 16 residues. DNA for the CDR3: TGTGCCAGCAGCTTACCCTCGACAGGACTCTCCTACGAGCAGTACTTC. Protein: CASSLPSTGLSYEQYF. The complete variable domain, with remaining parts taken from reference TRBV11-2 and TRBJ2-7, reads EAGVAQSPRYKIIEKRQSVAFWCNPISGHATLYWYQQILGQGPKLLIQFQNNGVVDDSQLPKDRFSAERLKGVDSTLKIQPAKLEDSAVYLCASSLPSTGLSYEQYFGPGTRLTVT.

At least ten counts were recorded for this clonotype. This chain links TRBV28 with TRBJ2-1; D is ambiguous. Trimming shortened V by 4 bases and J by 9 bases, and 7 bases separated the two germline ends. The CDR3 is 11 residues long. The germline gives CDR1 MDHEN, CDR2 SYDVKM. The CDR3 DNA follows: TGTGCCAGCAGTTATTTTTCTGAGCAGTTCTTC. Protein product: CASSYFSEQFF.

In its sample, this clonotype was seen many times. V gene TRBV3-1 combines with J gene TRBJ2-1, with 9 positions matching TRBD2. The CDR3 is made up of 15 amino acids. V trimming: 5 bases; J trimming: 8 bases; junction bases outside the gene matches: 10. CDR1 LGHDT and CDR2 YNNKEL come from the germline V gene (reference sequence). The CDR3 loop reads CASSYPGGGADEQFF. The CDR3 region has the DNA TGTGCCAGCAGCTATCCAGGCGGGGGGGCAGATGAGCAGTTCTTC.

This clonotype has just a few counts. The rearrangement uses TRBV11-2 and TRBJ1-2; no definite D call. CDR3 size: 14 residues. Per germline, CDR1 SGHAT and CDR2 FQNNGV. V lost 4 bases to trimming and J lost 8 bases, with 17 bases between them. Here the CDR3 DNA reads TGTGCCAGCAGCTCCACACCTCGGGGTTACGGCTACACCTTC. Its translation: CASSSTPRGYGYTF.

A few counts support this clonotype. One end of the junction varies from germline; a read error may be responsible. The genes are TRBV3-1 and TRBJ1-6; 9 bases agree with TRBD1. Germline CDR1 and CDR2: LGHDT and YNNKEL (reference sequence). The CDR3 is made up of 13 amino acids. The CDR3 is CAAQQGADSPLPF. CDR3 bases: TGTGCCGCCCAACAGGGGGCAGATTCACCCCTCCCCTTT.

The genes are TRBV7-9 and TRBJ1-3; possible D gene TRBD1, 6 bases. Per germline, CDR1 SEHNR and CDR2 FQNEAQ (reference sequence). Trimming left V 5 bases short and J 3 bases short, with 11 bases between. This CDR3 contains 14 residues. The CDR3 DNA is TGTGCCAGCAGCCCACAGGGAGGTGGAAACACCATATATTTT. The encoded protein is CASSPQGGGNTIYF.

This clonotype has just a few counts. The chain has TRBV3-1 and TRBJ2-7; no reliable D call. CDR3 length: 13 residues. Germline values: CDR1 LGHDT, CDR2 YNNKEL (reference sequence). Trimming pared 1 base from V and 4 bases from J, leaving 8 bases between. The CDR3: CASSQGGVYEQYV. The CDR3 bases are TGTGCCAGCAGCCAAGGTGGAGTATACGAGCAGTACGTC.

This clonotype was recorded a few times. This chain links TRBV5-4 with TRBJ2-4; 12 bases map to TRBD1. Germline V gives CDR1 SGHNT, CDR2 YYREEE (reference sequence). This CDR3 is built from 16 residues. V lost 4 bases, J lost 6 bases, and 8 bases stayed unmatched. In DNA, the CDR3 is TGTGCCAGCAGCGGCGGGGGACAGGGGGCAGGAAACATTCAGTACTTC. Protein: CASSGGGQGAGNIQYF.

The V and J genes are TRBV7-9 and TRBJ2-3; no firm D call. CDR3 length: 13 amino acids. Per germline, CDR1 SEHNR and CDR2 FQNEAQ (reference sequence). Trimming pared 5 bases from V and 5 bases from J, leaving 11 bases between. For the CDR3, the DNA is TGTGCCAGCAGCCAAATCTTTCAAGATACGCAGTATTTT. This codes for CASSQIFQDTQYF.

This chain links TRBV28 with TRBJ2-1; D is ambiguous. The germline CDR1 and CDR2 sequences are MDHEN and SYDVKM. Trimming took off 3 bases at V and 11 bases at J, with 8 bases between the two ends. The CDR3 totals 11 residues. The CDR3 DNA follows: TGTGCCAGCAGTTTCGGTCTCCAGCAGTTCTTC. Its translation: CASSFGLQQFF.

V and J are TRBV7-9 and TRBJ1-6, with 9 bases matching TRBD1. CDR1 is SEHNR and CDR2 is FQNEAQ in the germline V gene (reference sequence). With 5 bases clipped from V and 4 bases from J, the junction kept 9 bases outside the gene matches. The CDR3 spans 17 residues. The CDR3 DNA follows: TGTGCCAGCAGCCCGGGACAGGGCAGGGGATATAATTCACCCCTCCACTTT. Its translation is CASSPGQGRGYNSPLHF.